This T cell receptor (beta chain) originates from a study of cytomegalovirus exposure and HLA in healthy donors. The germline gives CDR1 MRHNA, CDR2 SNTAGT. CDR3 size: 13 residues. With 3 bases clipped from V and 14 bases from J, the junction kept 9 bases outside the gene matches. Generated by immunoSEQ multiplex PCR, the TCRdb table keeps only in-frame clones and is missing some. The repertoire includes roughly 120,000 clones, roughly 86% of them detected once, and 3% to 4% sits in the top ten. The sequence derives from a man between 25 and 39 years old in good health and CMV-seronegative. The rearrangement uses TRBV6-4 and TRBJ2-1, with 8 bases lining up with TRBD1. Sequenced input: PBMCs. The CDR3 DNA is TGTGCCAGCAGTGAAGTCCAGGGGGCCGGGAAGTTCTTC. Its protein product is CASSEVQGAGKFF.